This T cell receptor beta chain originates from a study of post-analysis software for immune sequencing data. For the study at large: The patients showed relapsing-remitting, secondary progressive and progressive-relapsing multiple sclerosis courses. General study points: The study found significantly lower normalized Chao1 diversity in multiple sclerosis patients than in controls. The five TRBV segments detected at higher frequency in patients than in controls included TRBV5-6, TRBV5-1 and TRBV20-1. Analysis by F measure revealed that same-batch samples clustered strongly together.

The CDR3 spans 16 residues. The trim removed 5 bases at V and 3 bases at J, leaving 13 bases unmatched. Germline assignment: CDR1 SEHNR and CDR2 FQNEAQ (reference sequence). Built from TCR beta cDNA, the libraries had unique molecular identifiers in them. TCRdb re-called the PCR reads through MiXCR, storing one row per CDR3 protein. The table shows 650,000 to 850,000 distinct CDR3 sequences, with approximately 53% occurring only once. Worth noting for this clonotype: Its antigen is not identified.

The sample was blood. The chain employs TRBV7-9 and TRBJ2-7, with 7 nucleotides matching TRBD1. The clonotype was recovered from a girl aged 10-17 years with multiple sclerosis. The CDR3 is CASSPPTGEDVYEQYF. Written as DNA, the CDR3 is TGTGCCAGCAGCCCCCCAACAGGGGAAGATGTCTACGAGCAGTACTTC.